This is a list of T cell receptor beta chains from one sample in a study of blood T cell repertoires in COVID-19. The protocol was immunoSEQ multiplex PCR, while the TCRdb copy is restricted to in-frame clones and leaves out a portion. The table shows hundreds of thousands of clones, with about 68% occurring only once. Sequencing was carried out using peripheral blood. These TCRs come from a woman aged 80 or over with acute or convalescent COVID-19. The CDR3 runs from the conserved cysteine through the conserved F or W. D genes are given only for firm matches. Some rows have no size entry. The others give once, few or many, or a class for an expanded clone.

clone size: -
V gene: TRBV27
J gene: TRBJ2-3
D gene: -
CDR3 protein: CASSFFRGPATDTQYF
CDR3 DNA: TGTGCCAGCAGTTTTTTCCGAGGTCCGGCCACAGATACGCAGTATTTT

clone size: -
V gene: TRBV27
J gene: TRBJ2-2
D gene: TRBD1
CDR3 protein: CASSPGTGVTGELFF
CDR3 DNA: TGTGCCAGCAGTCCCGGGACAGGGGTAACCGGGGAGCTGTTTTTT

clone size: few
V gene: TRBV5-1
J gene: TRBJ1-3
D gene: -
CDR3 protein: CASSLAGSGSGNTIYF
CDR3 DNA: TGCGCCAGCAGCTTGGCGGGCAGCGGCTCTGGAAACACCATATATTTT

clone size: once
V gene: TRBV27
J gene: TRBJ2-4
D gene: TRBD1
CDR3 protein: CASRPQTGTASKNIQYF
CDR3 DNA: TGTGCCAGCAGGCCTCAAACCGGGACAGCGAGCAAAAACATTCAGTACTTC

clone size: many
V gene: TRBV28
J gene: TRBJ1-5
D gene: -
CDR3 protein: CAIRGAGNSNQPQHF
CDR3 DNA: TGTGCCATCCGGGGGGCGGGGAATAGCAATCAGCCCCAGCATTTT

clone size: -
V gene: TRBV6-6
J gene: TRBJ2-5
D gene: TRBD2
CDR3 protein: CASSRSAGGQETQYF
CDR3 DNA: TGTGCCAGCAGTCGATCAGCGGGGGGCCAAGAGACCCAGTACTTC

clone size: -
V gene: TRBV5-6
J gene: TRBJ2-5
D gene: TRBD2
CDR3 protein: CASSLGLGRLKETQYF
CDR3 DNA: TGTGCCAGCAGCCTAGGACTAGGGCGGTTAAAAGAGACCCAGTACTTC

clone size: -
V gene: TRBV25-1
J gene: TRBJ1-4
D gene: -
CDR3 protein: CASSESGTANEKLFF
CDR3 DNA: TGTGCCAGCAGTGAATCGGGAACGGCTAATGAAAAACTGTTTTTT

clone size: -
V gene: TRBV19
J gene: TRBJ1-4
D gene: -
CDR3 protein: CASRRTPGQREKLFF
CDR3 DNA: TGTGCCAGTAGAAGGACCCCAGGACAGAGAGAAAAACTGTTTTTT

clone size: -
V gene: TRBV7-9
J gene: TRBJ1-5
D gene: -
CDR3 protein: CASSLESQQPQHF
CDR3 DNA: TGTGCCAGCAGCTTAGAGTCCCAGCAGCCCCAGCATTTT

clone size: -
V gene: TRBV9
J gene: TRBJ1-3
D gene: -
CDR3 protein: CASSVGRAGSGNTIYF
CDR3 DNA: TGTGCCAGCAGCGTAGGGAGGGCAGGCTCTGGAAACACCATATATTTT

clone size: -
V gene: TRBV5-6
J gene: TRBJ2-5
D gene: TRBD1
CDR3 protein: CASSLFAPGQDTSQETQYF
CDR3 DNA: TGTGCCAGCAGCTTGTTCGCCCCGGGACAGGATACGTCTCAAGAGACCCAGTACTTC

clone size: -
V gene: TRBV2
J gene: TRBJ2-7
D gene: -
CDR3 protein: CASSEYSEQYF
CDR3 DNA: TGTGCCAGCAGTGAATACAGCGAGCAGTACTTC

clone size: -
V gene: TRBV5-1
J gene: TRBJ1-1
D gene: TRBD1
CDR3 protein: CASRSGTGNTEAFF
CDR3 DNA: TGCGCCAGCAGGTCCGGGACAGGGAACACTGAAGCTTTCTTT

clone size: -
V gene: TRBV20-1
J gene: TRBJ1-4
D gene: -
CDR3 protein: CSASGQISGILNEKLFF
CDR3 DNA: TGCAGTGCTAGTGGACAGATTTCAGGGATCTTGAATGAAAAACTGTTTTTT

clone size: -
V gene: TRBV2
J gene: TRBJ2-6
D gene: -
CDR3 protein: CASSEARRSGANVLTF
CDR3 DNA: TGTGCCAGCAGTGAAGCGCGGAGGTCCGGGGCCAACGTCCTGACTTTC

clone size: few
V gene: TRBV11-2
J gene: TRBJ1-5
D gene: TRBD1
CDR3 protein: CASTNRDSWQPQHF
CDR3 DNA: TGTGCCAGCACCAACCGGGACAGCTGGCAGCCCCAGCATTTT

clone size: -
V gene: TRBV7-2
J gene: TRBJ1-1
D gene: TRBD1
CDR3 protein: CASSLDRVTYTEAFF
CDR3 DNA: TGTGCCAGCAGCTTGGACAGGGTTACTTACACTGAAGCTTTCTTT

clone size: -
V gene: TRBV5-6
J gene: TRBJ2-1
D gene: TRBD2
CDR3 protein: CASSLLALAGVAEQFF
CDR3 DNA: TGTGCCAGCAGCTTGTTGGCCTTAGCGGGAGTGGCTGAGCAGTTCTTC

clone size: -
V gene: TRBV6-2/TRBV6-3
J gene: TRBJ1-2
D gene: -
CDR3 protein: CASSQPGQPNYGYTF
CDR3 DNA: TGTGCCAGCAGTCAACCCGGACAGCCTAACTATGGCTACACCTTC

clone size: -
V gene: TRBV29-1
J gene: TRBJ1-2
D gene: TRBD1
CDR3 protein: CSVSDRGHGYTF
CDR3 DNA: TGCAGCGTTTCCGACAGGGGCCATGGCTACACCTTC

clone size: -
V gene: TRBV7-3
J gene: TRBJ2-3
D gene: TRBD2
CDR3 protein: CASSRGGSTDTQYF
CDR3 DNA: TGTGCCAGCAGCCGGGGGGGCTCTACAGATACGCAGTATTTT

clone size: -
V gene: TRBV7-8
J gene: TRBJ1-1
D gene: -
CDR3 protein: CASSLVGQGWGTEAFF
CDR3 DNA: TGTGCCAGCAGCTTAGTGGGGCAGGGATGGGGCACTGAAGCTTTCTTT

clone size: -
V gene: TRBV18
J gene: TRBJ2-1
D gene: -
CDR3 protein: CASSPSARNNEQFF
CDR3 DNA: TGTGCCAGCTCACCAAGTGCTAGAAACAATGAGCAGTTCTTC

clone size: once
V gene: TRBV18
J gene: TRBJ2-5
D gene: -
CDR3 protein: CASSQNGGSQETQYF
CDR3 DNA: TGTGCCAGCTCTCAAAACGGGGGTTCTCAAGAGACCCAGTACTTC

clone size: -
V gene: TRBV2
J gene: TRBJ1-3
D gene: -
CDR3 protein: CASSYLGAAEPGNTIYF
CDR3 DNA: TGTGCCAGCAGTTATCTGGGTGCAGCGGAGCCTGGAAACACCATATATTTT

clone size: -
V gene: TRBV12-3/TRBV12-4
J gene: TRBJ2-2
D gene: TRBD2
CDR3 protein: CASRTSWAGELFF
CDR3 DNA: TGTGCCAGTAGGACTAGCTGGGCCGGGGAGCTGTTTTTT

clone size: -
V gene: TRBV18
J gene: TRBJ2-7
D gene: -
CDR3 protein: CASSQGVKNEQYF
CDR3 DNA: TGTGCCAGCTCACAGGGGGTGAAAAACGAGCAGTACTTC

clone size: -
V gene: TRBV7-7
J gene: TRBJ1-1
D gene: -
CDR3 protein: CASSLAKNTEAFF
CDR3 DNA: TGTGCCAGCAGCTTAGCTAAGAACACTGAAGCTTTCTTT

clone size: -
V gene: TRBV5-4
J gene: TRBJ2-2
D gene: TRBD1
CDR3 protein: CASRINGQGSPGELFF
CDR3 DNA: TGTGCCAGCCGGATTAATGGACAGGGTAGTCCCGGGGAGCTGTTTTTT

clone size: -
V gene: TRBV3-1/TRBV3-2
J gene: TRBJ1-2
D gene: TRBD1
CDR3 protein: CATSPGGYGYTF
CDR3 DNA: TGTGCCACTTCGCCAGGGGGATATGGCTACACCTTC

clone size: -
V gene: TRBV29-1
J gene: TRBJ1-2
D gene: -
CDR3 protein: CSVGSGALNYGYTF
CDR3 DNA: TGCAGCGTTGGATCAGGGGCGCTTAACTATGGCTACACCTTC